This TCR beta chain was recorded in a study of blood T cell repertoires in COVID-19. For the study at large: Samples came from the United States, Italy and Spain, spanning acute and convalescent COVID-19. Sources were T cells, B-cell-depleted T cells, or PBMCs; the material itself was cDNA or gDNA.

Germline V gene data show CDR1 as MDHEN and CDR2 as SYDVKM. This CDR3 has 14 residues. V lost 8 bases and J 4 bases, leaving 14 bases between the germline ends. Original data processing: By means of reference gene primer amplification, nucleated cell counts were estimated. Sequencing was performed with immunoSEQ multiplex PCR; in TCRdb, only in-frame clones are kept and a portion is missing. Clone size and V and J calls were adopted from that table, with D and trimming inferred from the DNA. The table records 150,000 to 160,000 clones, about 80% of them present only once. V gene TRBV28 combines with J gene TRBJ2-2, with D possibly being TRBD2 (7 bases). The sequenced sample consisted of peripheral blood. This TCR was sampled from a man between 60 and 70 years old with acute or convalescent COVID-19. The CDR3 spells CASLRGRVTGELFF. Here the CDR3 DNA reads TGTGCCAGCCTAAGGGGGAGGGTCACCGGGGAGCTGTTTTTT.